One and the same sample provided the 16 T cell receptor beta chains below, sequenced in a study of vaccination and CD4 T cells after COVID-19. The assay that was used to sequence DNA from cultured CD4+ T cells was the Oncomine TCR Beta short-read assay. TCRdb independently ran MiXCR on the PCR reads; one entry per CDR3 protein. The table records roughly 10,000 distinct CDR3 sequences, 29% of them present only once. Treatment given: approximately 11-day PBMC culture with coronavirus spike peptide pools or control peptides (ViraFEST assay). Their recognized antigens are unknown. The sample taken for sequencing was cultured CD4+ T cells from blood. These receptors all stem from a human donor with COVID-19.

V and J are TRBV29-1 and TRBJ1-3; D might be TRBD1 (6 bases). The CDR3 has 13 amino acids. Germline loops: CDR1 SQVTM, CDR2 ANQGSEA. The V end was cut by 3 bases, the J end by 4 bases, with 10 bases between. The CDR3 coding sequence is TGCAGCGTTGAGGGGGCCTTCGGAAACACCATATATTTT. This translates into CSVEGAFGNTIYF.

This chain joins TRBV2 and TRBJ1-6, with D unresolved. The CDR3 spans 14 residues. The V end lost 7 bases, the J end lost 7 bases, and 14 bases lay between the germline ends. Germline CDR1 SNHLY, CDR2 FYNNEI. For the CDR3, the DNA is TGTGCCAGCAAAGTGGCTCTACGGAATTCACCCCTCCACTTT. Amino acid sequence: CASKVALRNSPLHF.

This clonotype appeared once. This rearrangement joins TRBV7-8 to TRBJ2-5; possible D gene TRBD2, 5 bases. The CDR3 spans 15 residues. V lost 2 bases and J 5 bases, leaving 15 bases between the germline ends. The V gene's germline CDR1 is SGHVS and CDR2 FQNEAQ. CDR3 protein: CASSLRRKLGETQYF. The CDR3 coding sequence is TGTGCCAGCAGCTTAAGGAGGAAGCTAGGGGAGACCCAGTACTTC.

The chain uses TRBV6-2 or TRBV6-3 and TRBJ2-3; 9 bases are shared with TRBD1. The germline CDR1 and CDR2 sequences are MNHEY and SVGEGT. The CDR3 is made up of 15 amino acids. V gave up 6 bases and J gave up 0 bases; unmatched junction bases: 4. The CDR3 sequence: CASSQTGGSTDTQYF. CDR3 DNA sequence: TGTGCCAGCAGCCAGACAGGGGGGAGCACAGATACGCAGTATTTT.

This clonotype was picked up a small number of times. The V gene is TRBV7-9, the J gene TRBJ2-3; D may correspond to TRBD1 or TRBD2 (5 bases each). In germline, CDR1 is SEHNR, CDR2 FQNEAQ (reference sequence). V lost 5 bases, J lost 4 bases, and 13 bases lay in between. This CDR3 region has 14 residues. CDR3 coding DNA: TGTGCCAGCAGCGAGGGACCCCCCCCAGATACGCAGTATTTT. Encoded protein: CASSEGPPPDTQYF.

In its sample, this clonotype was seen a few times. The CDR3 nucleotides are TGCGCCAGCAGCTTCGGGGACAGGGAAAGGGAGCAGTACTTC. As protein: CASSFGDREREQYF. The chain joins TRBV5-1 to TRBJ2-7; 9 bases line up with TRBD1. Germline loops: CDR1 SGHRS, CDR2 YFSETQ. This CDR3 comprises 14 residues. The ends lost 2 bases at V and 7 bases at J; junction bases unmatched: 7.

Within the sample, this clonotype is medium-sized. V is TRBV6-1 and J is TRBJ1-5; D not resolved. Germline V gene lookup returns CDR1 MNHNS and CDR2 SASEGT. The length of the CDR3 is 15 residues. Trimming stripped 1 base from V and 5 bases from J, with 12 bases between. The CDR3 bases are TGTGCCAGCAGTGAAGAATGGTACAGCTATCAGCCCCAGCATTTT. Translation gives CASSEEWYSYQPQHF.

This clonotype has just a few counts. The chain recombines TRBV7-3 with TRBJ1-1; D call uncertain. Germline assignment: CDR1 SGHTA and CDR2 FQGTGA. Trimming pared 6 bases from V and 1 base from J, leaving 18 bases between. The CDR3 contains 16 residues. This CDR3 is CASSVVAGPKNTEAFF. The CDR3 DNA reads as TGTGCCAGCAGTGTGGTCGCCGGTCCTAAGAACACTGAAGCTTTCTTT. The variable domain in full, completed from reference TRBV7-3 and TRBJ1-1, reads GAGVSQTPSNKVTEKGKYVELRCDPISGHTALYWYRQSLGQGPEFLIYFQGTGAADDSGLPNDRFFAVRPEGSVSTLKIQRTERGDSAVYLCASSVVAGPKNTEAFFGQGTRLTVV.

The CDR3 bases are TGTGCCAGCAAGGCGGCAGGGTCAGATACGCAGTATTTT. Translating gives CASKAAGSDTQYF. The J gene is TRBJ2-3, the V gene TRBV7-9, with D possibly being TRBD1 (5 bases). Germline V lookup: CDR1 SEHNR, CDR2 FQNEAQ (reference sequence). The CDR3 sequence is 13 residues long. Trimming took off 7 bases at V and 4 bases at J, with 12 bases between the two ends.

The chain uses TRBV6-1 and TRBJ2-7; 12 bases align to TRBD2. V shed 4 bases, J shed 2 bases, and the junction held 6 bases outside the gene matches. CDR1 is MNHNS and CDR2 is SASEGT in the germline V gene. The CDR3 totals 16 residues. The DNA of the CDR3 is TGTGCCAGCAGTGGTTCTAGCGGGGGGGGGGCCTACGAGCAGTACTTC. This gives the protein CASSGSSGGGAYEQYF.

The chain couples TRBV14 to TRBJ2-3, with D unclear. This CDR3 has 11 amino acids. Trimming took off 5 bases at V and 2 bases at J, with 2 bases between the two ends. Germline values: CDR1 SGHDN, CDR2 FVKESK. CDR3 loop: CASSNTDTQYF. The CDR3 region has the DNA TGTGCCAGCAGCAACACAGATACGCAGTATTTT.

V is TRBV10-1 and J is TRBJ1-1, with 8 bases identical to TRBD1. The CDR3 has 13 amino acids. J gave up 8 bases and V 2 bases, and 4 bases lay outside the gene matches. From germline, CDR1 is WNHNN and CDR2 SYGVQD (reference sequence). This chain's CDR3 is CASSEAGGSEAFF. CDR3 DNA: TGCGCCAGCAGTGAGGCAGGGGGCAGCGAAGCTTTCTTT.

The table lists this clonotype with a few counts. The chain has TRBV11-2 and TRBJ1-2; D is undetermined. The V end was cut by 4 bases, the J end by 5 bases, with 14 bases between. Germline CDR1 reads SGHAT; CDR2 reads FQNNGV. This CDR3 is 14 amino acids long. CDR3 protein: CASSSPRGFYGYTF. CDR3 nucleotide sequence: TGTGCCAGCAGCTCCCCCCGAGGATTTTATGGCTACACCTTC. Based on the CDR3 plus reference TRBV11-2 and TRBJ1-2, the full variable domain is EAGVAQSPRYKIIEKRQSVAFWCNPISGHATLYWYQQILGQGPKLLIQFQNNGVVDDSQLPKDRFSAERLKGVDSTLKIQPAKLEDSAVYLCASSSPRGFYGYTFGSGTRLTVV.

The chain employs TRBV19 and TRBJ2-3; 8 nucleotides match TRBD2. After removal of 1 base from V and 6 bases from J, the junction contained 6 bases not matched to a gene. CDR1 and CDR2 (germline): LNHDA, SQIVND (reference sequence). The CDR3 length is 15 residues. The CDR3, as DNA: TGTGCCAGTAGTATAGCGTCGGGGGGGCCGGATACGCAGTATTTT. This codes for CASSIASGGPDTQYF. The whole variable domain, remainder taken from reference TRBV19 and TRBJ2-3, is DGGITQSPKYLFRKEGQNVTLSCEQNLNHDAMYWYRQDPGQGLRLIYYSQIVNDFQKGDIAEGYSVSREKKESFPLTVTSAQKNPTAFYLCASSIASGGPDTQYFGPGTRLTVL.

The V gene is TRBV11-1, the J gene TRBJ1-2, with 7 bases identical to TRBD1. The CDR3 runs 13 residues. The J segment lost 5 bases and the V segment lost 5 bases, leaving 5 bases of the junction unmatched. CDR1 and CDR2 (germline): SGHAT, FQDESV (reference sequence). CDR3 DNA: TGTGCCAGCAGCACGGGACAGTCTTATGGCTACACCTTC. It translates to CASSTGQSYGYTF.

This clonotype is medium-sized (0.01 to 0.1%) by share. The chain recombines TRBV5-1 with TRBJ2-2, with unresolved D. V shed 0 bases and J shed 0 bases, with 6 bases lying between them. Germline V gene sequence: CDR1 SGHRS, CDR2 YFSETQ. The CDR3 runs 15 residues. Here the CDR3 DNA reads TGCGCCAGCAGCTTGGTAGGGACGAACACCGGGGAGCTGTTTTTT. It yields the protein CASSLVGTNTGELFF.